The 21 T cell receptor beta chains below were found in one sample sequenced in a study of T-cell reconstitution after alpha-beta-depleted transplantation in children (dated by TCRdb to about 2016). Per the publication, the treatment or condition label means: allogeneic hematopoietic cell transplantation with graft depleted of TCRalphabeta T cells and CD19 B cells. Library preparation employed PCR. TCRdb records Illumina HiSeq 2500 as the sequencer. To normalize quantification of the TCRbeta repertoire, the TCR libraries were built with molecular barcoding that relied on unique molecular identifiers. TCRdb reprocessed the public reads (quality trimming at Q25 with fastp, clone calling with MiXCR) and kept in-frame beta chains. Each entry merges the rows of one CDR3 protein and shows their most common DNA and genes. Here the sample has around 670,000 distinct CDR3 sequences; about an eighth occur a single time. The ten largest clones represent 0.79% of the sample.

The input for sequencing was PBMCs, taken before TCRalphabeta/CD19-depleted stem cell transplant. These receptors all stem from a girl aged 2 to 10 with congenital amegakaryocytic thrombocytopenia, due to receive a stem cell transplant.

This clonotype was seen a few times. V gene TRBV29-1 combines with J gene TRBJ2-5; D call uncertain. CDR3 length: 17 residues. Trimming pared 3 bases from V and 2 bases from J, leaving 22 bases between. CDR1 is SQVTM, CDR2 ANQGSEA, per germline. The CDR3 region has the DNA TGCAGCGTTGATGGTGTGTCCAGACTTACCTATCAAGAGACCCAGTACTTC. Its translation is CSVDGVSRLTYQETQYF. The full variable domain, its missing parts supplied by reference TRBV29-1 and TRBJ2-5, is SAVISQKPSRDICQRGTSLTIQCQVDSQVTMMFWYRQQPGQSLTLIATANQGSEATYESGFVIDKFPISRPNLTFSTLTVSNMSPEDSSIYLCSVDGVSRLTYQETQYFGPGTRLLVL.

The sample holds many counts of this clonotype. V usage is TRBV20-1 and J usage is TRBJ2-7, with 8 bases identical to TRBD2. This CDR3 region has 15 residues. The J segment lost 2 bases and the V segment lost 1 base, leaving 7 bases of the junction unmatched. Germline V gene data show CDR1 as DFQATT and CDR2 as SNEGSKA (reference sequence). The DNA of the CDR3 is TGCAGTGCTAGAGGATTAGCGGGAATAACCTACGAGCAGTACTTC. Its protein is CSARGLAGITYEQYF.

This clonotype was observed a handful of times. This chain connects TRBV4-1 to TRBJ2-3; 11 positions agree with TRBD2. The CDR3 is 17 amino acids. Germline V CDR1 and CDR2: MGHRA, YSYEKL. V shed 2 bases and J 3 bases; nucleotides not matched to a gene: 7. This CDR3 reads CASSQRKTSGTTDTQYF. For the CDR3, the DNA is TGCGCCAGCAGCCAAAGGAAGACTAGCGGGACTACAGATACGCAGTATTTT.

Ten or more counts support this clonotype. The chain uses TRBV28 and TRBJ2-3, with D tentatively TRBD1 (5 bases). V shed 5 bases and J shed 0 bases, with 9 bases lying between them. The CDR3 extends over 14 amino acids. Germline V lookup: CDR1 MDHEN, CDR2 SYDVKM. The CDR3 reads CASSPGISTDTQYF. The CDR3 DNA reads TGTGCCAGCAGTCCAGGGATTAGCACAGATACGCAGTATTTT.

This clonotype was found many times. The chain uses TRBV11-2 and TRBJ2-1, with no clear D. The V and J ends lost 1 base and 2 bases respectively, with 3 bases between them. The germline V gene has CDR1 SGHAT and CDR2 FQNNGV. The CDR3 consists of 13 residues. Here the CDR3 DNA reads TGTGCCAGCAGCTTAGGGACCTACAATGAGCAGTTCTTC. It is translated as CASSLGTYNEQFF.

This clonotype has a handful of counts. The chain couples TRBV20-1 to TRBJ2-1; D remains unclear. With 2 bases removed from V and 7 bases from J, the gap between germline ends came to 18 bases. In germline, CDR1 is DFQATT, CDR2 SNEGSKA (reference sequence). CDR3 size: 15 residues. The CDR3 coding sequence is TGCAGTGCTAGAACGTACTACGAACGGTTGAATGAGCAGTTCTTC. As protein: CSARTYYERLNEQFF.

Notes on this clonotype: One junction end does not reproduce the germline sequence, and a read error may be involved. The chain employs TRBV12-3 or TRBV12-4 and TRBJ2-1; 7 nucleotides match TRBD2. This CDR3 is built from 18 residues. CDR3 loop: CASSLNGRGLAAYNEQCF. The CDR3 nucleotides read TGTGCCAGCAGTTTAAACGGCCGGGGCCTAGCGGCATACAATGAGCAGTGCTTC.

V usage is TRBV12-3 or TRBV12-4 and J usage is TRBJ1-1; D is uncertain. The ends were cut back, 1 base at V and 1 base at J, with 7 bases in the middle. The CDR3 totals 14 residues. CDR3 loop: CASSLGYQNTEAFF. CDR3 nucleotide sequence: TGTGCCAGCAGTTTAGGATATCAGAACACTGAAGCTTTCTTT.

This clonotype appeared many times. The chain combines TRBV10-3 with TRBJ2-3; D remains unclear. This CDR3 region has 14 residues. Germline V lookup: CDR1 ENHRY, CDR2 SYGVKD. Deletions cut 7 bases from V and 6 bases from J, with 17 bases between. The CDR3 is CAINQESVSDTQYF. CDR3 DNA sequence: TGTGCCATCAATCAGGAGTCCGTGTCGGATACGCAGTATTTT.

This clonotype was detected many times. Here the CDR3 DNA reads TGCAGCGTTGAAGAAACGGGACATACTGAGTACTTC. Translated: CSVEETGHTEYF. The V call is TRBV29-1, the J call TRBJ2-7; possibly TRBD1 for D (6 bases). V shed 0 bases and J shed 11 bases, with 14 bases lying between them. The CDR3 runs to 12 residues. Germline V CDR1 and CDR2: SQVTM, ANQGSEA.

This chain joins TRBV20-1 and TRBJ2-7; TRBD2 aligns across 9 bases. The CDR3 has 15 residues. J gave up 4 bases and V 6 bases, and 13 bases lay outside the gene matches. Germline V gene data show CDR1 as DFQATT and CDR2 as SNEGSKA (reference sequence). The CDR3 sequence: CSAGTRLAARYEQYF. DNA for the CDR3: TGCAGTGCCGGAACAAGACTAGCGGCCCGTTACGAGCAGTACTTC.

The genes are TRBV12-3 or TRBV12-4 and TRBJ2-5; D not resolved. The CDR3 spans 15 residues. The germline V and J ends were trimmed by 6 bases and 1 base, with 15 bases remaining between them. As DNA, the CDR3 is TGTGCCAGCAGCCCCGGTCCGTGGGGCCAAGAGACCCAGTACTTC. Translation gives CASSPGPWGQETQYF.

The table lists this clonotype with a few counts. The J gene is TRBJ1-2, the V gene TRBV12-3 or TRBV12-4; tentatively, D is TRBD1 (6 bases). V was trimmed by 6 bases and J by 8 bases, leaving 13 bases between them. This CDR3 region has 12 residues. CDR3 bases: TGTGCCAGCAGCACAGGACAGTTGGGCTACACCTTC. Encoded protein: CASSTGQLGYTF.

The V call is TRBV9, the J call TRBJ2-3; 7 nucleotides line up with TRBD1. The V gene's germline CDR1 is SGDLS and CDR2 YYNGEE. The V and J ends lost 2 bases and 2 bases, in that order; junction bases with no gene match: 5. The CDR3 length is 15 residues. The CDR3 bases are TGTGCCAGCAGCGTGGGGGACAGCCTCACAGATACGCAGTATTTT. Translating gives CASSVGDSLTDTQYF.

This clonotype occurred many times. The chain is built from TRBV29-1 and TRBJ2-3, with 8 bases aligning to TRBD2. Germline V CDR1 and CDR2: SQVTM, ANQGSEA. This CDR3 comprises 14 residues. The V and J ends lost 0 bases and 4 bases, in that order; junction bases with no gene match: 3. The CDR3 DNA sequence: TGCAGCGTTGAAGAGCGGGAGGAGGCAGATACGCAGTATTTT. Its translation: CSVEEREEADTQYF.

This clonotype showed up many times. The rearrangement joins TRBV25-1 to TRBJ2-7; TRBD1 agrees at 8 bases. Germline V gene lookup returns CDR1 MGHDK and CDR2 SYGVNS. There are 15 residues in the CDR3. Losses at the gene ends were 4 bases for V and 3 bases for J; bases not matched to a gene: 8. CDR3 loop: CASSGGTGIIYEQYF. The CDR3 DNA reads as TGTGCCAGCAGTGGCGGGACAGGTATTATCTACGAGCAGTACTTC.

Many counts were recorded for this clonotype. The chain joins TRBV5-1 to TRBJ2-5; tentative D call: TRBD1 (6 bases). The CDR3 is made up of 13 amino acids. CDR1 SGHRS and CDR2 YFSETQ come from the germline V gene. Trimming removed 0 bases from V and 3 bases from J, with 6 bases in between. In nucleotides, the CDR3 is TGCGCCAGCAGCTTGGACAGGGAAGAGACCCAGTACTTC. Translating it yields CASSLDREETQYF.

This clonotype has a handful of counts. J is TRBJ1-1 and V is TRBV3-1; D ambiguous. This CDR3 spans 14 amino acids. From germline, CDR1 is LGHDT and CDR2 YNNKEL (reference sequence). The V end lost 1 base, the J end lost 0 bases, and 6 bases lay between the germline ends. This CDR3 reads CASSQVLLNTEAFF. The CDR3 DNA follows: TGTGCCAGCAGCCAAGTCCTCCTGAACACTGAAGCTTTCTTT.

Note on this clonotype: This sequence may be a read error, since a much larger clone differs from it by one base. The gene calls are TRBV5-1 and TRBJ2-1; tentatively, D is TRBD1 (6 bases). Germline-derived CDR1 and CDR2 are SGHRS and YFSETQ. The CDR3 runs to 15 residues. Trimming left V 0 bases short and J 9 bases short, with 16 bases between. The CDR3 bases are TGCGCCAGCAGCTTGGAAGCAGGTGTACAGGGTGAGCAGTTCTTC. It translates to CASSLEAGVQGEQFF.

This clonotype was found a few times. The chain employs TRBV7-2 and TRBJ2-3; D unresolved. V was shortened by 2 bases and J by 4 bases, with 19 bases between the two germline ends. Per germline, CDR1 SGHTA and CDR2 FQGNSA. The CDR3 has 17 residues. Here the CDR3 DNA reads TGTGCCAGCAGCTTAACGCCTGCCGGTCTTTCCCCAGATACGCAGTATTTT. It translates to CASSLTPAGLSPDTQYF.

At least ten counts were recorded for this clonotype. The V call is TRBV20-1, the J call TRBJ1-1; no definite D call. This CDR3 is built from 11 residues. With 3 bases removed from V and 7 bases from J, the gap between germline ends came to 9 bases. From germline, CDR1 is DFQATT and CDR2 SNEGSKA (reference sequence). DNA of the CDR3: TGCAGTGCTAGCTGGGGTTATGAAGCTTTCTTT. Translation gives CSASWGYEAFF.